The TCR beta chain under discussion was sequenced for a study of blood T cell repertoires in COVID-19. CDR1 and CDR2 (germline): SGHAT, FQNNGV. Trimming took off 1 base at V and 3 bases at J, with 10 bases between the two ends. The CDR3 is 14 amino acids. As originally analysed: Counts of nucleated cells, estimated from reference gene primer amplification, were obtained. The repertoire was sequenced with immunoSEQ multiplex PCR; TCRdb's copy has only in-frame clones and lacks some. V, J and clone size are those of that table, while D and trimming were read from the DNA. The sample yields roughly 280,000 clones, over 80% seen once.

The sample taken for sequencing was peripheral blood. The source of this sequence is a man in his sixties who had recovered from COVID-19. The genes are TRBV11-2 and TRBJ2-7, with a possible D match to TRBD1 (5 bases). The CDR3, as DNA: TGTGCCAGCAGCTTAGTACACAGGAGCTACGAGCAGTACTTC. Its protein is CASSLVHRSYEQYF.